The clone carrying this T cell receptor (beta chain) was found a few times. Antigen unknown. The data originate from a study of blood T cells in healthy people across ages. For the second PCR, which ran for roughly 6 to 12 cycles, a sample-barcoded 5' primer and a J-beta primer mix were used. All cDNA molecules were each tagged by a template-switch adaptor with 12 random nucleotides. MiXCR, run by TCRdb on the 5' RACE reads, gives a single entry per CDR3 protein. This repertoire shows some 1.5 million distinct CDR3 sequences, 28% found once; its top ten account for 6.5% to 8.5%. There are 13 residues in the CDR3. Germline V gene sequence: CDR1 SQVTM, CDR2 ANQGSEA. Germline trimming cut 5 bases from V and 7 bases from J; bases unmatched to any gene: 10. Whole-study results and caveats: Naive T cell percentage strongly correlated with TCR beta diversity.

The chain recombines TRBV29-1 with TRBJ2-7; 8 bases map to TRBD1. The sequencing sample was made of blood. This receptor was obtained from a woman aged 30 to 39 in good health. The CDR3 region has the DNA TGCAGCGTTTGGACAGGGATCCTTGATGAGCAGTACTTC. The encoded protein is CSVWTGILDEQYF.